A selection of T cell receptor beta chains follows, all from one sample in a study of blood T cell repertoires in COVID-19. Measured with immunoSEQ multiplex PCR; TCRdb has only the in-frame clones, and not every one. The sample lists more than 250,000 clones; about nine tenths were seen once. Sequencing input: peripheral blood. Receptors originate from a woman in her twenties or thirties with COVID-19, enrolled during active disease. Each CDR3 is given with its conserved first and last residue. A D gene is named only where the DNA matches it firmly.

d_call v_call cdr3_aa
NA TRBV7-2 CASSLTLGGDGGYTF
TRBD2 TRBV2 CASRSGTSTGELFF
NA TRBV28 CASNTAGADTEAFF
TRBD1 TRBV7-9 CASSYTGANQPQHF
TRBD2 TRBV19 CASSGAGGETQYF
NA TRBV19 CASSYSLLLHYGYTF
NA TRBV7-9 CASSGHSNTGELFF
NA TRBV5-1 CASSLVLGENTEAFF
TRBD2 TRBV6-4 CASSRTSGGRDEQFF
TRBD1 TRBV28 CASSLGRGLRQPQHF
TRBD1 TRBV11-3 CASSHRQGSNEKLFF
TRBD1 TRBV28 CASSLFGRGRSVAYEQYF
TRBD1 TRBV19 CASSIRTGNLADEKLFF
NA TRBV6-1 CASSEYVTDPSVGEQYF
NA TRBV2 CASRRGGTEAFF
NA TRBV24-1 CATSDTRSTTYEQYF
TRBD1 TRBV7-8 CASSLDRGRAYGYTF
TRBD1 TRBV4-2 CASSQDTPRTGANSPLHF
NA TRBV27 CASSLAVGPNSPLHF
NA TRBV19 CASTPTASSYNSPLHF
NA TRBV5-4 CASSLDSGTYQETQYF
TRBD1 TRBV3-1/TRBV3-2 CASSQTGKDTQYF
TRBD1 TRBV29-1 CSVLGQGSYTF
NA TRBV7-2 CASSLHQGTQYF
NA TRBV6-6 CASSSLRTASNQPQHF
NA TRBV7-9 CASSLAPNNEKLFF
TRBD1 TRBV5-4 CASSAPRGLTDTQYF
NA TRBV4-3 CASSPRLGTGADTQYF
TRBD1 TRBV18 CASSPSRTGDEKLFF
TRBD2 TRBV6-4 CASSDSREDTQYF
NA TRBV5-1 CASSFGQTNTEAFF
NA TRBV9 CASSPGGAGYTF
NA TRBV7-9 CASSWSGGELFF
NA TRBV5-1 CASSLGGPRGGANVLTF
TRBD1 TRBV18 CASSPSLAGQGTEAFF
TRBD1 TRBV27 CASVGQGYEQYF
TRBD1 TRBV5-1 CASSLAPGQANYGYTF